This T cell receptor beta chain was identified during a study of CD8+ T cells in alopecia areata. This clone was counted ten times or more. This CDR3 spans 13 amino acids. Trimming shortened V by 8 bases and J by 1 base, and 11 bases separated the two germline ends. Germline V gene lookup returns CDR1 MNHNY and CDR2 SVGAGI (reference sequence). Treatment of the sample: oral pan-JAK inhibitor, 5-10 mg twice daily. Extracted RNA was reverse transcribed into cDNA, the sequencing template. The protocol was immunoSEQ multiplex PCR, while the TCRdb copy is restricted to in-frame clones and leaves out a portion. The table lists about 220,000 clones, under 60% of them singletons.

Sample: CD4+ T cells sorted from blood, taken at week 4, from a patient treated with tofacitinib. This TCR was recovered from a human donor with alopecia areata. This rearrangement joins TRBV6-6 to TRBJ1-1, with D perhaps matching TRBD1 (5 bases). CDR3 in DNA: TGTGCCAGCGTCCCTGGACAGAACACTGAAGCTTTCTTT. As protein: CASVPGQNTEAFF.